These 12 T cell receptor beta chains were sequenced from one sample in a study of T-cell reconstitution after alpha-beta-depleted transplantation in children. A library of TCRbeta sequences, prepared with unique molecular identifiers, was generated. TCRdb reanalysed the PCR reads using MiXCR and keeps one entry per CDR3 protein. The sample consists of around 580,000 distinct CDR3 sequences, around 23% of them appearing once. This specimen consisted of PBMCs, mostly from graft donor cells, obtained 360 days after TCRalphabeta/CD19-depleted stem cell transplant. The receptors stem from a boy in the first two years of life who had a stem cell transplant for acute myeloid leukemia, so the T cells may come from the graft donor.

This clonotype was seen at least ten times. V usage is TRBV29-1 and J usage is TRBJ2-4; D gene uncertain. Trimming pared 4 bases from V and 0 bases from J, leaving 13 bases between. The CDR3 totals 15 residues. Germline V gene lookup returns CDR1 SQVTM and CDR2 ANQGSEA. As DNA, the CDR3 is TGCAGCGTTGGATCGGTAGGGATAGCCAAAAACATTCAGTACTTC. Amino acids: CSVGSVGIAKNIQYF.

This clonotype was found many times. The chain has TRBV5-1 and TRBJ2-7; 8 positions agree with TRBD1. The V and J ends lost 4 bases and 5 bases, in that order; junction bases with no gene match: 8. The CDR3 has 14 amino acids. CDR1 is SGHRS, CDR2 YFSETQ, per germline. The CDR3 bases are TGCGCCAGCAGCCCCGGGACAGGCGGCGACGAGCAGTACTTC. Translation gives CASSPGTGGDEQYF.

In its sample, this clonotype was seen a few times. The chain recombines TRBV4-3 with TRBJ2-1; no clear D gene. This CDR3 is 16 amino acids long. Germline V gives CDR1 LGHNA, CDR2 YSLEER. With 4 bases removed from V and 4 bases from J, the gap between germline ends came to 17 bases. The DNA of the CDR3 is TGCGCCAGCAGCCCCCCCGGAGTACTGGGGTACAATGAGCAGTTCTTC. This codes for CASSPPGVLGYNEQFF.

This clonotype was seen only a few times. This sequence joins TRBV6-2 or TRBV6-3 and TRBJ2-7, with no clear D. The ends were cut back, 7 bases at V and 2 bases at J, with 9 bases in the middle. The CDR3 covers 12 residues. Germline CDR1 is MNHEY and CDR2 is SVGEGT. The CDR3 sequence: CASKKGPYEQYF. DNA of the CDR3: TGTGCCAGCAAGAAGGGCCCCTACGAGCAGTACTTC.

This clonotype appeared many times. The V call is TRBV5-5, the J call TRBJ2-6; D not resolved. V lost 2 bases and J lost 1, with 7 bases in between. The CDR3 loop spans 15 amino acids. The germline V gene has CDR1 SGHKS and CDR2 YYEKEE (reference sequence). CDR3 protein: CASSFQLSGANVLTF. CDR3 bases: TGTGCCAGCAGCTTTCAATTATCTGGGGCCAACGTCCTGACTTTC.

The CDR3 here is CATLASGPYNEQFF. In DNA form, the CDR3 reads TGTGCCACCCTCGCTAGCGGCCCCTACAATGAGCAGTTCTTC. The chain couples TRBV27 to TRBJ2-1; 7 bases map to TRBD2. CDR1 and CDR2 (germline): MNHEY, SMNVEV (reference sequence). Losses at the gene ends were 10 bases for V and 2 bases for J; bases not matched to a gene: 8. CDR3 length equals 14 residues.

The chain joins TRBV7-6 to TRBJ1-1; no clear D. CDR1 is SGHVS, CDR2 FNYEAQ, per germline. V was pared by 7 bases and J by 2 bases, with 8 bases between. The CDR3 runs 12 residues. This CDR3 reads CASKGYNTEAFF. In nucleotides, the CDR3 is TGTGCCAGCAAAGGGTATAACACTGAAGCTTTCTTT.

This clonotype came up many times. The chain carries TRBV6-1 and TRBJ2-1, with 10 bases lining up with TRBD2. This CDR3 contains 15 residues. The trim removed 6 bases at V and 6 bases at J, leaving 8 bases unmatched. CDR1 MNHNS and CDR2 SASEGT come from the germline V gene. The CDR3 DNA follows: TGTGCCAGCAGAACGGGACTAGCGCCGGTCAATGAGCAGTTCTTC. The encoded protein is CASRTGLAPVNEQFF.

This clonotype was recorded many times. This chain uses TRBV4-2 with TRBJ2-5; 9 positions agree with TRBD2. CDR1 and CDR2 from the germline V gene are LGHNA and YNFKEQ. V gave up 1 base and J gave up 3 bases; unmatched junction bases: 6. The CDR3 loop spans 16 amino acids. The CDR3 DNA reads TGTGCCAGCAGCCAAGGGCTAGCGGGGCGTAAAGAGACCCAGTACTTC. This encodes CASSQGLAGRKETQYF.

Ten or more counts support this clonotype. The rearrangement joins TRBV4-2 to TRBJ2-3; 12 bases map to TRBD2. Germline lookup yields CDR1 LGHNA and CDR2 YNFKEQ. V lost 7 bases to trimming and J lost 4 bases; unmatched junction nucleotides: 9. The CDR3 extends over 16 amino acids. The CDR3 DNA reads as TGTGCCAGCACCCCCCTACTAGCGGGGGGTGCAGATACGCAGTATTTT. The encoded protein is CASTPLLAGGADTQYF.

This clonotype appeared a few times. The V and J genes are TRBV6-5 and TRBJ2-2; 7 bases fit TRBD1. The CDR3 extends over 16 amino acids. Germline loops: CDR1 MNHEY, CDR2 SVGAGI. Unmatched junction bases numbered 4, after V lost 2 bases and J lost 1 base. CDR3 residues: CASSYTGAWNTGELFF. In DNA form, the CDR3 reads TGTGCCAGCAGTTACACAGGGGCCTGGAACACCGGGGAGCTGTTTTTT.

This clonotype was seen many times. The rearrangement uses TRBV20-1 and TRBJ1-3, with 7 nucleotides matching TRBD1. CDR1 DFQATT and CDR2 SNEGSKA come from the germline V gene (reference sequence). This CDR3 is 14 amino acids long. V gave up 4 bases and J gave up 2 bases; unmatched junction bases: 5. The CDR3 here is CSATQDRAGNTIYF. The CDR3, as DNA: TGCAGTGCTACCCAAGACAGGGCTGGAAACACCATATATTTT.